The TCR beta chain described here comes from a study of CD8 T cells in ankylosing spondylitis. The CDR3 has 15 residues. The germline V gene has CDR1 MRHNA and CDR2 SNTAGT. Trimming took off 7 bases at V and 0 bases at J, with 13 bases between the two ends. As concerns this clonotype: The antigen remains unidentified.

Overall study findings and caveats: Ankylosing spondylitis blood appeared to be characterized by a TCR beta motif of under 10 highly homologous variants. The study looked at matched synovial fluid samples from ankylosing spondylitis patients. Disease-linked clones were reported to be significantly enriched there. A CD8+ phenotype characterized the disease-linked clones, which were relatively rare in peripheral blood. Earlier studies detected some motif variants in reactive arthritis synovial fluid and blood.

Construction of TCR beta libraries was performed using quantitative 5'-RACE with molecular barcodes. TCRdb recomputed calls from the 5' RACE reads with MiXCR, one row per CDR3 protein. The table includes roughly 300,000 distinct CDR3 sequences, 7.5% to 9% detected once. Sequencing used blood, either unsorted or a sorted T cell fraction (not recorded which). This sequence was found in a male donor with ankylosing spondylitis. The chain joins TRBV6-4 to TRBJ2-4, with D hard to call. This chain's CDR3 is CASKGRQVAKNIQYF. Written as DNA, the CDR3 is TGTGCCAGCAAGGGCCGCCAGGTAGCCAAAAACATTCAGTACTTC.